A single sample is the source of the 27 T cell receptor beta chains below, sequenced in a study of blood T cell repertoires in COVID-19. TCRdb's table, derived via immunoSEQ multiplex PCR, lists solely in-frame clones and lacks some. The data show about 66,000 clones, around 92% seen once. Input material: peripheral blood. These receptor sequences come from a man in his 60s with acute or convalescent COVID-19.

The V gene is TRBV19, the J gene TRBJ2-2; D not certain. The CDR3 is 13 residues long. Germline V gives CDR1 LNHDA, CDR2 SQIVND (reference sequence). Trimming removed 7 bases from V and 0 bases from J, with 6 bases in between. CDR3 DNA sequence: TGTGCCAGTACAGGCCCGAACACCGGGGAGCTGTTTTTT. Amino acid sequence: CASTGPNTGELFF.

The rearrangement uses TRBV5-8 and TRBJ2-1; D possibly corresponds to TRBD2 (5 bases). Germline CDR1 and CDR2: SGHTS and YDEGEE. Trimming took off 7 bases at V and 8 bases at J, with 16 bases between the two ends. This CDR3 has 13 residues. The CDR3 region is CASGVGGRHEQFF. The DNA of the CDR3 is TGTGCCAGCGGGGTGGGCGGGCGACATGAGCAGTTCTTC.

CDR3 nucleotide sequence: TGTGCCAGCAGCCAGGTGCGGAACACTGAAGCTTTCTTT. Translating gives CASSQVRNTEAFF. The V gene is TRBV3-1 (or the pseudogene TRBV3-2), the J gene TRBJ1-1; D is unresolved. Trimming took off 3 bases at V and 1 base at J, with 6 bases between the two ends. The length of the CDR3 is 13 residues. From germline, CDR1 is LGHDT and CDR2 YNNKEL (reference sequence).

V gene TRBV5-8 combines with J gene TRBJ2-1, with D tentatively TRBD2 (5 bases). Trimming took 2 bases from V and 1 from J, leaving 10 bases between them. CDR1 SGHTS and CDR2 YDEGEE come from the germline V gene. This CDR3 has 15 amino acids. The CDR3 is CASSLRGYSYNEQFF. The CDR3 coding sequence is TGTGCCAGCAGCTTAAGAGGGTATTCCTACAATGAGCAGTTCTTC.

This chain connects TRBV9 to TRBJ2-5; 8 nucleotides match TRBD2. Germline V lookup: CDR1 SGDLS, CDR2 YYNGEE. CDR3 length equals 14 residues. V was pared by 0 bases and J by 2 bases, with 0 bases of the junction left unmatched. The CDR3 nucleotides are TGTGCCAGCAGCGTAGCGGGGGGGCAAGAGACCCAGTACTTC. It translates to CASSVAGGQETQYF.

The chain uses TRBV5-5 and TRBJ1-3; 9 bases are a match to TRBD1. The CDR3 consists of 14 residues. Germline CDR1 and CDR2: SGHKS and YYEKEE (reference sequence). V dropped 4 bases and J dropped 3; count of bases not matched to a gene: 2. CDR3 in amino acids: CASSTGQGGNTIYF. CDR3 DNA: TGTGCCAGCAGCACGGGACAGGGTGGAAACACCATATATTTT.

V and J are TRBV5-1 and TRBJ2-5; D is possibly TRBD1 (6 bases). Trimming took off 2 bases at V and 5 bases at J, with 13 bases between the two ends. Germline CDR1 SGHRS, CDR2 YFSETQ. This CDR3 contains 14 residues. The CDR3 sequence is CASSFSGAYETQYF. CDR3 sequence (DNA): TGCGCCAGCAGCTTTTCAGGGGCATATGAGACCCAGTACTTC.

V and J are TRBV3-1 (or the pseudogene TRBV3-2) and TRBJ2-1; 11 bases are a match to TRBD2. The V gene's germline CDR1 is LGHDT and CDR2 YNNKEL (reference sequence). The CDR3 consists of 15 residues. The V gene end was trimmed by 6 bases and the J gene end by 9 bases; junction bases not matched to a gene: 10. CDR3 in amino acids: CASSPTSGAVREQFF. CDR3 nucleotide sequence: TGTGCCAGCAGTCCGACTAGCGGGGCTGTTCGTGAGCAGTTCTTC.

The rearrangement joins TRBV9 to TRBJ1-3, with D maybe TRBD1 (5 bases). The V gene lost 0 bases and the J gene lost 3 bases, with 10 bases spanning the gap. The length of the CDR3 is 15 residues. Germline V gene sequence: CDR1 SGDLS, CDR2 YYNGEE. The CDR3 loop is CASSVEGTSGNTIYF. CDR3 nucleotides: TGTGCCAGCAGCGTAGAAGGGACTAGTGGAAACACCATATATTTT. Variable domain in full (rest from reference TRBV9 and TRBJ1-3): DSGVTQTPKHLITATGQRVTLRCSPRSGDLSVYWYQQSLDQGLQFLIQYYNGEERAKGNILERFSAQQFPDLHSELNLSSLELGDSALYFCASSVEGTSGNTIYFGEGSWLTVV.

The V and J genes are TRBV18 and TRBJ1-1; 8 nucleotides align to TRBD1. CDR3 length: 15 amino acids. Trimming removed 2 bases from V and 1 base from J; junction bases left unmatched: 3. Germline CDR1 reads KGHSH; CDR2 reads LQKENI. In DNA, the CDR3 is TGTGCCAGCTCACCAACCGGACAGGGGAACACTGAAGCTTTCTTT. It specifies CASSPTGQGNTEAFF.

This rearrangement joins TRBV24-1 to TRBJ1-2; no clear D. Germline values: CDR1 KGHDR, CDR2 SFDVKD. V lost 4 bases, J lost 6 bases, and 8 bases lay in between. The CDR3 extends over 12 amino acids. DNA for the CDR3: TGTGCCACCAGTGACCCTCTCCATGGCTACACCTTC. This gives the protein CATSDPLHGYTF.

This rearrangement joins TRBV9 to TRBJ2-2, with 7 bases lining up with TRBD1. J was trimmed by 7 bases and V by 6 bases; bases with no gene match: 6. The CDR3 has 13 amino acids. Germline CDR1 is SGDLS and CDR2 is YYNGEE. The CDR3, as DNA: TGTGCCAGCAACCGAGGGGGCATCGGGGAGCTGTTTTTT. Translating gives CASNRGGIGELFF.

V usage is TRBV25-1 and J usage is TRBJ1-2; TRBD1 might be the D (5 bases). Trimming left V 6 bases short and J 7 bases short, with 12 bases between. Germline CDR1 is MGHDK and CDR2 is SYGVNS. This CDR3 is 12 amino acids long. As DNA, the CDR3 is TGTGCCAGCAGCGGGGGGTTCGGTGGCTACACCTTC. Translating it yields CASSGGFGGYTF.

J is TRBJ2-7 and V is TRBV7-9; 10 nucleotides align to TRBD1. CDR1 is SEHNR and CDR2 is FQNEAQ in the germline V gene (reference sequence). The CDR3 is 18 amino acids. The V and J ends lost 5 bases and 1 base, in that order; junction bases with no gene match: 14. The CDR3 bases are TGTGCCAGCAGCCCACGGAGAGGGGACAGGGGTTTTTCCTACGAGCAGTACTTC. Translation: CASSPRRGDRGFSYEQYF.

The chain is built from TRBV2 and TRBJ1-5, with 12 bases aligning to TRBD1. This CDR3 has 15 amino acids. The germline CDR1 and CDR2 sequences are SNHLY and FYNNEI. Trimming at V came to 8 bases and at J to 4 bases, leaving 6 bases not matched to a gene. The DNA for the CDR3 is TGTGCCAGCGAGAGGGGACAGGGGGCGAATCAGCCCCAGCATTTT. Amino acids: CASERGQGANQPQHF.

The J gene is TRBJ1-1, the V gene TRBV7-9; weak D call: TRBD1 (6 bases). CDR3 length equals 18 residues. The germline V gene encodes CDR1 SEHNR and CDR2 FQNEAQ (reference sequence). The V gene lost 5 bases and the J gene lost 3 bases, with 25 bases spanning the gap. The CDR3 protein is CASSPARGTGRADTEAFF. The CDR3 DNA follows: TGTGCCAGCAGCCCCGCGAGGGGGACGGGACGAGCCGACACTGAAGCTTTCTTT.

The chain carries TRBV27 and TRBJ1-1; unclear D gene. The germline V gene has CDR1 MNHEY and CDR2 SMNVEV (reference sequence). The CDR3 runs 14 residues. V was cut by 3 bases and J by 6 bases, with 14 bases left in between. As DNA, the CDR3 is TGTGCCAGCAGTTTTGGCATGCTCGGGGCTGAAGCTTTCTTT. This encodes CASSFGMLGAEAFF.

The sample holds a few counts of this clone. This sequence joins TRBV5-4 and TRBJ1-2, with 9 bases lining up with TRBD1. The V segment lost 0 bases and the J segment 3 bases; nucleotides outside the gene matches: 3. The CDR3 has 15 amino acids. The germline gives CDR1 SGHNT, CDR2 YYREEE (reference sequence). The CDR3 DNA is TGTGCCAGCAGCTTGGGCACAGGGGGCTACTATGGCTACACCTTC. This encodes CASSLGTGGYYGYTF.

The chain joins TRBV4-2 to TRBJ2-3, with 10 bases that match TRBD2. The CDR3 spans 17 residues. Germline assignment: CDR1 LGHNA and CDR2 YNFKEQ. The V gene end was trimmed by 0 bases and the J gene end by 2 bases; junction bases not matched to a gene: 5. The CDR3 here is CASSQDPSGGATDTQYF. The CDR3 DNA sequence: TGTGCCAGCAGCCAAGACCCGAGCGGGGGGGCCACAGATACGCAGTATTTT.

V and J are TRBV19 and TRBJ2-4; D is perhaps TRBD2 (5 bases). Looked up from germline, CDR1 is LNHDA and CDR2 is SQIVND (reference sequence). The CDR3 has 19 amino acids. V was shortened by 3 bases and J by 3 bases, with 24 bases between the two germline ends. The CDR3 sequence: CASSIQGLSLTLDKNIQYF. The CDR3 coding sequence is TGTGCCAGTAGTATTCAAGGACTTTCTTTGACTCTAGACAAAAACATTCAGTACTTC.

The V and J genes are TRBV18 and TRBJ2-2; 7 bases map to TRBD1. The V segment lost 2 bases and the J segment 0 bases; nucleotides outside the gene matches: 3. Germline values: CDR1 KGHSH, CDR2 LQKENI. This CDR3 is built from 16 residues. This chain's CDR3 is CASSPMGQPNTGELFF. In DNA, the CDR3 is TGTGCCAGCTCACCAATGGGACAGCCGAACACCGGGGAGCTGTTTTTT.

In DNA, the CDR3 is TGTGCCAGCAGTTACTCCGCAGGGTACGAGCAGTTCTTC. Its protein is CASSYSAGYEQFF. The rearrangement joins TRBV6-6 to TRBJ2-1, with a tentative D call TRBD1 (5 bases). CDR1 is MNHNY and CDR2 is SVGAGI in the germline V gene (reference sequence). The V end lost 0 bases, the J end lost 10 bases, and 10 bases lay between the germline ends. This CDR3 spans 13 amino acids.

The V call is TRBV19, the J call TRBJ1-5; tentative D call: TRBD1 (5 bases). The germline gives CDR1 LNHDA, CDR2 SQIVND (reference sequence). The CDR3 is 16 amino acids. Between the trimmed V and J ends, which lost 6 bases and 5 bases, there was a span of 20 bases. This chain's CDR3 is CASSADPAGNYQPQHF. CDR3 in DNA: TGTGCCAGTAGCGCGGACCCCGCAGGGAACTATCAGCCCCAGCATTTT.

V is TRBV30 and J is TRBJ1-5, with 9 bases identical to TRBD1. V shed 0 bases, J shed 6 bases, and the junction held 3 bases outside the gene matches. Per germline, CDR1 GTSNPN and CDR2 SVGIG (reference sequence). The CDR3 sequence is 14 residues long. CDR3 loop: CAWSVQGASQPQHF. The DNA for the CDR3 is TGTGCCTGGAGTGTACAGGGGGCGAGTCAGCCCCAGCATTTT. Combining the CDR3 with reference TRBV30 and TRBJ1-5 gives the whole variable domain SQTIHQWPATLVQPVGSPLSLECTVEGTSNPNLYWYRQAAGRGLQLLFYSVGIGQISSEVPQNLSASRPQDRQFILSSKKLLLSDSGFYLCAWSVQGASQPQHFGDGTRLSIL.

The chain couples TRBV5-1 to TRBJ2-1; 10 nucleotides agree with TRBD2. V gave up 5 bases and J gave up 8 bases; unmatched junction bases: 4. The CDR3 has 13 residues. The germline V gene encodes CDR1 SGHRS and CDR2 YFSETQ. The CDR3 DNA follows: TGCGCCAGCAGAATAGCGGGGGGTCATGAGCAGTTCTTC. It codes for CASRIAGGHEQFF.

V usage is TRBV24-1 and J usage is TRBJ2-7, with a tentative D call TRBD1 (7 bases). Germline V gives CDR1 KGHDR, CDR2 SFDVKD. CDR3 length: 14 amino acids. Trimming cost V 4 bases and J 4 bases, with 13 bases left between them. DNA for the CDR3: TGTGCCACCAGTGAATCAGGGGGGAGGTACGAGCAGTACTTC. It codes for CATSESGGRYEQYF.

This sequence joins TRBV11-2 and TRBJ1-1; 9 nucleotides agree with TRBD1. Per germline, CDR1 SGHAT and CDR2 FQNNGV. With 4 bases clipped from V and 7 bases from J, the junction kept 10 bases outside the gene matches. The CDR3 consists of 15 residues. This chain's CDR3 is CASSSLGQGRGEAFF. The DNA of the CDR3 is TGTGCCAGCAGCTCTCTCGGACAGGGGCGAGGTGAAGCTTTCTTT.